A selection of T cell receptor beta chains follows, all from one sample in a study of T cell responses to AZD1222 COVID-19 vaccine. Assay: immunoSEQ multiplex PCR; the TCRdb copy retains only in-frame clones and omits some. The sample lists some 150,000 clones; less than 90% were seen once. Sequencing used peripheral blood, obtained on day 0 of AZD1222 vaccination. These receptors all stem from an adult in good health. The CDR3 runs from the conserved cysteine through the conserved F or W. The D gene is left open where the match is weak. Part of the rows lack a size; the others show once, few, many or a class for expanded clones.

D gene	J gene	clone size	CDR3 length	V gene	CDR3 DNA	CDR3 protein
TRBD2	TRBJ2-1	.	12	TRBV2	TGTGCCAGCAGACAAGCGGGAGTTGAGGAGTTCTTC	CASRQAGVEEFF
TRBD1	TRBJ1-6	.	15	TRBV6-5	TGTGCCAGCAGTCGAATGGTGACAGGGTATACGACCCTCCACTTT	CASSRMVTGYTTLHF
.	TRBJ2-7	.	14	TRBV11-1	TGTGCCAGCAGCTTAGCCGGGACCGGGGGTTGGCAGTACTTC	CASSLAGTGGWQYF
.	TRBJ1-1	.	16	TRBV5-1	TGCGCCAGCAGGTCAGGCTCCCCATCGACGAACACTGAAGCTTTCTTT	CASRSGSPSTNTEAFF
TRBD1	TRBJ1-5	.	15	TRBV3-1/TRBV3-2	TGTGCCAGCAGCCAAGCGCCAGGGGGCTATCAGCCCCAGCATTTT	CASSQAPGGYQPQHF
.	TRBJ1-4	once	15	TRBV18	TGTGCCAGCTCACCCTCAGGGCCCGGGAATGAAAAACTGTTTTTT	CASSPSGPGNEKLFF
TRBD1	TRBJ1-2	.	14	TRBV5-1	TGCGCCAGCAGCCGGGGACAGGGGAGGGATGGCTACACCTTC	CASSRGQGRDGYTF
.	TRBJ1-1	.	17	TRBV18	TGTGCCAGCTCACCGGTGGGCCCGGGCCGAGGGAGGGCTGAAGCTTTCTTT	CASSPVGPGRGRAEAFF
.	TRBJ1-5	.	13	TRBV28	TGTGCCAGCAGAAGGGTGGGCAATCAGCCCCAGCATTTT	CASRRVGNQPQHF
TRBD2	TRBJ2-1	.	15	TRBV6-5	TGTGCCAGCAGCCTCAGCGGGAGGGCGGGAAATGAGCAGTTCTTC	CASSLSGRAGNEQFF
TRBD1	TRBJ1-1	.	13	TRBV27	TGTGCCAGCAGTTTAAGGGGGCACGCTGAAGCTTTCTTT	CASSLRGHAEAFF
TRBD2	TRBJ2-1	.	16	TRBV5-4	TGTGCCAGCAGCTTGCCGGGAGGGCAATCCTACAATGAGCAGTTCTTC	CASSLPGGQSYNEQFF
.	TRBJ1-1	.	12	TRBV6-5	TGTGCCAGTGCTAGGACGGACACTGAAGCTTTCTTT	CASARTDTEAFF
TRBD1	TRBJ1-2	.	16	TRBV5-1	TGCGCCAGCAGCCGGGCCCCGGGACAGGGGTTCTATGGCTACACCTTC	CASSRAPGQGFYGYTF
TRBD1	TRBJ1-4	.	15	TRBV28	TGTGCCAGCAGTTACCCGGACAGGGGGCTGGAAAAACTGTTTTTT	CASSYPDRGLEKLFF
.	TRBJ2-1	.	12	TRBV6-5	TGTGCCAGCAGTTCCGGTTTCAGTGAGCAGTTCTTC	CASSSGFSEQFF
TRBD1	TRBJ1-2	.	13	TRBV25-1	TGTGCCAGCCCCAGGACAGGGGTGAAGGGCTACACCTTC	CASPRTGVKGYTF
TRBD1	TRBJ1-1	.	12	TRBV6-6	TGTGCCAGCAGTAGGGGGCACACTGAAGCTTTCTTT	CASSRGHTEAFF
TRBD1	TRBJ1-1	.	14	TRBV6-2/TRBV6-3	TGTGCCAGCAGTTCAACAGGGGTAGGTGGTGAAGCTTTCTTT	CASSSTGVGGEAFF
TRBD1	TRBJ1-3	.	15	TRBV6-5	TGTGCCAGCAGTTACTCGACAGGGTTTGGAAACACCATATATTTT	CASSYSTGFGNTIYF
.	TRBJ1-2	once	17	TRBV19	TGTGCCAGTAGTATACGAGCCCAGGCTGAGGGGCGGTATGGCTACACCTTC	CASSIRAQAEGRYGYTF
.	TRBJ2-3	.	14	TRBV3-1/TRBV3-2	TGTGCCAGCAGCCAAGTCGGGGCCACAGATACGCAGTATTTT	CASSQVGATDTQYF
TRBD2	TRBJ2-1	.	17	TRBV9	TGTGCCAGCAGCCTAATCTCGGCTAGCGGGGGGAGTAATGAGCAGTTCTTC	CASSLISASGGSNEQFF
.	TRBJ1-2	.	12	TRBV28	TGTGCCAGCAGTCTTCCGGGGGTCGGCTACACCTTC	CASSLPGVGYTF
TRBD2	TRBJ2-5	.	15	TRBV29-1	TGCAGCGTTGTCTTCGGGGGGGAAGTCCAAGAGACCCAGTACTTC	CSVVFGGEVQETQYF